A single sample gave rise to the 27 T cell receptor beta chains below, sequenced in a study of cytomegalovirus exposure and HLA in healthy donors (dated by TCRdb to the late 2010s). Library preparation used the immunoSEQ multiplex PCR assay. TCRdb re-hosts the immuneACCESS table, in-frame sequences only. Its copies lack some clones; in the studies checked, an unresolved V gene accounts for under half of them, and the cause for the rest is not known. The sample profile shows under 200,000 clones; less than 90% of them were found once. Approximately 2.2% of the sample goes to the ten largest clones. The specimen was PBMCs. All receptors derive from a woman aged 18-29 years in good health and CMV-seronegative.

This chain links TRBV7-9 with TRBJ2-7; no firm D call. Trimming took 3 bases from V and 5 from J, leaving 14 bases between them. CDR1 and CDR2 from the germline V gene are SEHNR and FQNEAQ (reference sequence). CDR3 length equals 14 residues. The CDR3 protein is CASSFPEEAHEQYF. CDR3 DNA sequence: TGTGCCAGCAGCTTTCCCGAGGAAGCCCACGAGCAGTACTTC.

The chain links TRBV6-5 to TRBJ1-2; D remains ambiguous. With 4 bases removed from V and 2 bases from J, the gap between germline ends came to 14 bases. This CDR3 is 15 amino acids long. CDR1 is MNHEY, CDR2 SVGAGI, per germline. The CDR3 nucleotides are TGTGCCAGCAGTTTAAGGTTGGGCAGGAACTATGGCTACACCTTC. It encodes CASSLRLGRNYGYTF.

The chain links TRBV4-2 to TRBJ1-2; D not resolved. This CDR3 has 13 amino acids. Per germline, CDR1 LGHNA and CDR2 YNFKEQ. V lost 0 bases and J 5 bases, leaving 7 bases between the germline ends. The CDR3 DNA sequence: TGTGCCAGCAGCCAAGAAATCCCATATGGCTACACCTTC. It yields the protein CASSQEIPYGYTF.

This clone was seen more than once but under ten times. The chain has TRBV2 and TRBJ1-5, with D possibly TRBD1 on 6 matching bases. The V end was cut by 5 bases, the J end by 0 bases, with 14 bases between. Germline loops: CDR1 SNHLY, CDR2 FYNNEI. This CDR3 spans 16 amino acids. The CDR3 coding sequence is TGTGCCAGCAGTCATTCCAGGGGATATAGCAATCAGCCCCAGCATTTT. Its translation is CASSHSRGYSNQPQHF. Filled out from reference TRBV2 and TRBJ1-5, the complete variable domain reads EPEVTQTPSHQVTQMGQEVILRCVPISNHLYFYWYRQILGQKVEFLVSFYNNEISEKSEIFDDQFSVERPDGSNFTLKIRSTKLEDSAMYFCASSHSRGYSNQPQHFGDGTRLSIL.

V is TRBV10-1 and J is TRBJ2-7, with a tentative D call TRBD2 (6 bases). The V and J ends lost 8 bases and 4 bases respectively, with 15 bases between them. Germline CDR1 and CDR2: WNHNN and SYGVQD (reference sequence). The CDR3 spans 13 residues. The CDR3 DNA sequence: TGCGCCAGCCAAAGGGCGGGGAAGTACGAGCAGTACTTC. This gives the protein CASQRAGKYEQYF.

This CDR3 reads CASSLHGGVVTEAFF. The CDR3 DNA is TGTGCCAGCAGCCTTCACGGGGGGGTGGTTACTGAAGCTTTCTTT. The rearrangement links TRBV9 to TRBJ1-1; TRBD1 might be the D (5 bases). In germline, CDR1 is SGDLS, CDR2 YYNGEE. This CDR3 region has 15 residues. Trimming took 4 bases from V and 5 from J, leaving 18 bases between them. Filled out from reference TRBV9 and TRBJ1-1, the complete variable domain reads DSGVTQTPKHLITATGQRVTLRCSPRSGDLSVYWYQQSLDQGLQFLIQYYNGEERAKGNILERFSAQQFPDLHSELNLSSLELGDSALYFCASSLHGGVVTEAFFGQGTRLTVV.

The chain joins TRBV30 to TRBJ2-1, with D maybe TRBD2 (5 bases). Per germline, CDR1 GTSNPN and CDR2 SVGIG (reference sequence). There are 11 residues in the CDR3. Between the trimmed V and J ends, which lost 4 bases and 11 bases, there was a span of 12 bases. The CDR3, as DNA: TGTGCCTGGAAGTATAGGGAGAAGCAGTTCTTC. Its translation: CAWKYREKQFF.

V usage is TRBV6-5 and J usage is TRBJ1-1, with D possibly TRBD1 on 6 matching bases. CDR1 and CDR2 (germline): MNHEY, SVGAGI. This CDR3 is built from 14 residues. V shed 1 base and J shed 4 bases, with 10 bases lying between them. The CDR3, as DNA: TGTGCCAGCAGTTACTGGGGGCAGAGCACTGAAGCTTTCTTT. It specifies CASSYWGQSTEAFF.

This clone has more than one count but fewer than ten. The chain employs TRBV5-1 and TRBJ1-2, with D maybe TRBD1 (5 bases). The CDR3 length is 13 residues. Per germline, CDR1 SGHRS and CDR2 YFSETQ. Trimming took off 0 bases at V and 6 bases at J, with 9 bases between the two ends. The CDR3 nucleotides are TGCGCCAGCAGCTTGGGCAGGGATCATGGCTACACCTTC. Translation: CASSLGRDHGYTF.

The chain employs TRBV7-9 and TRBJ1-3, with D maybe TRBD1 (5 bases). The CDR3 runs to 16 residues. Per the germline V gene, CDR1 is SEHNR and CDR2 is FQNEAQ (reference sequence). Trimming cost V 2 bases and J 0 bases, with 11 bases left between them. The CDR3 region is CASSLSGLFSGNTIYF. The CDR3 DNA follows: TGTGCCAGCAGCTTATCGGGACTTTTCTCTGGAAACACCATATATTTT.

The rearrangement links TRBV6-5 to TRBJ2-7; D ambiguous. CDR3 length equals 13 residues. Trimming removed 5 bases at V and 4 bases at J, with 12 bases between. Per the germline V gene, CDR1 is MNHEY and CDR2 is SVGAGI. The CDR3: CASSEVTEYEQYF. CDR3 coding DNA: TGTGCCAGCAGTGAGGTTACTGAGTACGAGCAGTACTTC.

V and J are TRBV5-1 and TRBJ2-3; 7 bases agree with TRBD1. Trimming removed 7 bases from V and 0 bases from J; junction bases left unmatched: 5. Germline V gives CDR1 SGHRS, CDR2 YFSETQ. The length of the CDR3 is 14 residues. The CDR3 nucleotides are TGCGCCAGCCTAAGACAGGGCAGCACAGATACGCAGTATTTT. This sequence encodes CASLRQGSTDTQYF.

The chain is built from TRBV15 and TRBJ2-7; a possible D gene is TRBD2 (6 bases). V was cut by 3 bases and J by 3 bases, with 9 bases left in between. This CDR3 is built from 13 residues. CDR1 is LNHNV and CDR2 is YYDKDF in the germline V gene (reference sequence). CDR3 in amino acids: CATSRTAGYEQYF. As DNA, the CDR3 is TGTGCCACCAGCAGGACAGCGGGCTACGAGCAGTACTTC.

The DNA of the CDR3 is TGTGCCAGCAGTTCGCACAGGGGGCGTGAAGCTTTCTTT. Amino acids: CASSSHRGREAFF. This chain links TRBV6-5 with TRBJ1-1; 9 bases are shared with TRBD1. The V and J ends lost 4 bases and 7 bases, in that order; junction bases with no gene match: 4. The CDR3 has 13 amino acids. Germline V gene sequence: CDR1 MNHEY, CDR2 SVGAGI.

V is TRBV30 and J is TRBJ1-3; TRBD1 is a possible D gene (6 bases). Germline CDR1 is GTSNPN and CDR2 is SVGIG (reference sequence). V lost 3 bases to trimming and J lost 8 bases, with 8 bases between them. CDR3 length equals 11 residues. CDR3 DNA: TGTGCCTGGAGGGACAGATACACCATATATTTT. Translation gives CAWRDRYTIYF.

J is TRBJ1-1 and V is TRBV5-1; the D gene is possibly TRBD1 (6 bases). Germline CDR1 and CDR2: SGHRS and YFSETQ. CDR3 size: 14 residues. Trimming stripped 6 bases from V and 8 bases from J, with 20 bases between. DNA of the CDR3: TGCGCCAGCAACCCCTACACAGGGACGGGGGAAGCTTTCTTT. Its translation is CASNPYTGTGEAFF.

The chain carries TRBV2 and TRBJ2-5; a possible D gene is TRBD1 (5 bases). Germline values: CDR1 SNHLY, CDR2 FYNNEI. There are 12 residues in the CDR3. Deletions cut 4 bases from V and 7 bases from J, with 10 bases between. The CDR3 DNA is TGTGCCAGCAGTGGGACATCAGGGACCCAGTACTTC. Amino acid sequence: CASSGTSGTQYF.

This clone showed up just a few times. The chain uses TRBV7-9 and TRBJ2-3; no clear D. There are 11 residues in the CDR3. Trimming shortened V by 4 bases and J by 6 bases, and 5 bases separated the two germline ends. CDR1 is SEHNR and CDR2 is FQNEAQ in the germline V gene (reference sequence). This CDR3 reads CASSSRDTQYF. The CDR3 nucleotides are TGTGCCAGCAGCTCTCGGGATACGCAGTATTTT.

The CDR3 DNA is TGTGCCAGCCGCCCCGGGGACAAGCAATACGAGCAGTACTTC. The encoded protein is CASRPGDKQYEQYF. The chain is built from TRBV18 and TRBJ2-7, with a tentative D call TRBD1 (6 bases). V lost 8 bases, J lost 4 bases, and 18 bases lay in between. CDR3 length: 14 residues. Germline lookup yields CDR1 KGHSH and CDR2 LQKENI.

The rearrangement links TRBV29-1 to TRBJ1-2; 10 bases match TRBD1. CDR1 SQVTM and CDR2 ANQGSEA come from the germline V gene. This CDR3 spans 12 amino acids. The J segment lost 8 bases and the V segment lost 7 bases, leaving 7 bases of the junction unmatched. The CDR3 region has the DNA TGCAGCGACCTGACAGGGGGCGAAGGCTACACCTTC. Translating gives CSDLTGGEGYTF.

The chain employs TRBV7-2 and TRBJ1-1; 7 positions match TRBD1. This CDR3 has 13 residues. Per the germline V gene, CDR1 is SGHTA and CDR2 is FQGNSA. Germline trimming cut 5 bases from V and 3 bases from J; bases unmatched to any gene: 3. The CDR3 DNA is TGTGCCAGCAGCGGACAGGCCGACACTGAAGCTTTCTTT. Residues: CASSGQADTEAFF. Based on the CDR3 plus reference TRBV7-2 and TRBJ1-1, the full variable domain is GAGVSQSPSNKVTEKGKDVELRCDPISGHTALYWYRQSLGQGLEFLIYFQGNSAPDKSGLPSDRFSAERTGGSVSTLTIQRTQQEDSAVYLCASSGQADTEAFFGQGTRLTVV.

This clone was seen only once. The chain combines TRBV19 with TRBJ2-1, with 8 bases fitting TRBD2. Germline-derived CDR1 and CDR2 are LNHDA and SQIVND (reference sequence). V dropped 1 base and J dropped 2; count of bases not matched to a gene: 1. The CDR3 has 15 residues. CDR3 DNA: TGTGCCAGTAGTATAGCAGCGGGGGCCTACAATGAGCAGTTCTTC. Protein product: CASSIAAGAYNEQFF.

The rearrangement links TRBV19 to TRBJ2-1; TRBD2 agrees at 9 bases. The V segment lost 1 base and the J segment 2 bases; nucleotides outside the gene matches: 6. Germline V lookup: CDR1 LNHDA, CDR2 SQIVND (reference sequence). The CDR3 runs to 17 residues. CDR3 bases: TGTGCCAGTAGTATAGGACCTAGCGGGGCCACCTACAATGAGCAGTTCTTC. Its protein product is CASSIGPSGATYNEQFF.

The V and J genes are TRBV30 and TRBJ1-1, with TRBD1 as a possible D gene (6 bases). CDR1 is GTSNPN, CDR2 SVGIG, per germline (reference sequence). V was cut by 4 bases and J by 1 base, with 13 bases left in between. This CDR3 has 14 residues. CDR3 sequence: CAWNMVGGNTEAFF. DNA for the CDR3: TGTGCCTGGAATATGGTAGGGGGGAACACTGAAGCTTTCTTT.

This clone was observed a handful of times. The rearrangement uses TRBV9 and TRBJ2-3; 7 bases fit TRBD1. Trimming cost V 4 bases and J 4 bases; bases outside gene matches: 9. The CDR3 covers 15 residues. Germline lookup yields CDR1 SGDLS and CDR2 YYNGEE. Here the CDR3 reads CASSPHVQGADTQYF. The CDR3 DNA reads as TGTGCCAGCAGCCCCCACGTCCAGGGGGCAGATACGCAGTATTTT.

This chain uses TRBV7-2 with TRBJ2-7, with D perhaps TRBD1 (5 bases). V lost 1 base, J lost 1 base, and 8 bases lay in between. The CDR3 is 14 amino acids. The germline CDR1 and CDR2 sequences are SGHTA and FQGNSA. The CDR3: CASSLDRRSYEQYF. The CDR3, as DNA: TGTGCCAGCAGCTTAGACAGGCGGTCCTACGAGCAGTACTTC.

The chain links TRBV7-2 to TRBJ2-2; 11 nucleotides align to TRBD2. The CDR3 covers 15 residues. Trimming removed 1 base from V and 5 bases from J; junction bases left unmatched: 0. Germline assignment: CDR1 SGHTA and CDR2 FQGNSA. This CDR3 reads CASSLGLAGTGELFF. The DNA of the CDR3 is TGTGCCAGCAGCTTAGGACTAGCGGGGACCGGGGAGCTGTTTTTT.